The 6 T cell receptor beta chains below come from one sample, sequenced in a study of regulatory T cells in long-lasting Graves disease. Time point given: newly diagnosed GD, antithyroid drugs for less than 3 months. Scientists built the TCR library using RNA that was extracted from PBMCs. Arm-PCR with iRepertoire HTBI primers amplified the CDR3 regions for these TCR beta libraries. TCRdb passed the multiplex PCR reads through MiXCR, listing each CDR3 protein once. Of around 250,000 distinct CDR3 sequences listed, 18% are singletons. In addition, the sample was reused for a study of T cells in Graves' hyperthyroidism and ophthalmopathy.

This specimen consisted of peripheral blood mononuclear cells (PBMCs), obtained at new diagnosis, from a patient treated with antithyroid drugs. The receptors come from a woman in her 30s with Graves disease.

V usage is TRBV20-1 and J usage is TRBJ2-7, with D hard to call. CDR3 length equals 12 residues. Germline V gene data show CDR1 as DFQATT and CDR2 as SNEGSKA (reference sequence). Deletions cut 0 bases from V and 4 bases from J, with 7 bases between. In DNA form, the CDR3 reads TGCAGTGCTAGAGACCATAGTTACGAGCAGTACTTC. It encodes CSARDHSYEQYF.

This sequence joins TRBV6-1 and TRBJ1-2, with no clear D. The CDR3 loop spans 13 amino acids. V was trimmed by 5 bases and J by 2 bases, leaving 9 bases between them. CDR1 MNHNS and CDR2 SASEGT come from the germline V gene. Here the CDR3 reads CASSNKRNYGYTF. The CDR3 region has the DNA TGTGCCAGCAGTAATAAAAGGAACTATGGCTACACCTTC.

The chain links TRBV3-1 to TRBJ2-7; TRBD1 aligns across 9 bases. This CDR3 has 14 amino acids. Unmatched junction bases numbered 7, after V lost 4 bases and J lost 6 bases. The germline V gene has CDR1 LGHDT and CDR2 YNNKEL (reference sequence). The CDR3 is CASSLTGGSSEQYF. The CDR3 nucleotides are TGTGCCAGCAGCCTTACAGGGGGCAGCTCCGAGCAGTACTTC.

At least ten counts were recorded for this clonotype. This chain connects TRBV27 to TRBJ2-1; 8 bases line up with TRBD1. This CDR3 has 17 residues. Germline loops: CDR1 MNHEY, CDR2 SMNVEV (reference sequence). V dropped 6 bases and J dropped 4; count of bases not matched to a gene: 14. The CDR3 DNA sequence: TGTGCCAGCAGCCCCGGACAGGGAACGAGTTTTTACAATGAGCAGTTCTTC. This sequence encodes CASSPGQGTSFYNEQFF.

This clonotype was counted at least ten times. The gene calls are TRBV5-1 and TRBJ1-2; the D gene is possibly TRBD1 (6 bases). The length of the CDR3 is 15 residues. V was trimmed by 0 bases and J by 3 bases, leaving 12 bases between them. Germline lookup yields CDR1 SGHRS and CDR2 YFSETQ. The CDR3 here is CASSLERGADYGYTF. The CDR3 DNA follows: TGCGCCAGCAGCTTGGAACGGGGGGCCGACTATGGCTACACCTTC.

This clonotype was seen repeatedly, ten times or more. The rearrangement joins TRBV27 to TRBJ1-2; 11 nucleotides agree with TRBD1. The CDR3 contains 15 residues. V lost 6 bases, J lost 7 bases, and 10 bases stayed unmatched. The germline CDR1 and CDR2 sequences are MNHEY and SMNVEV (reference sequence). The CDR3 spells CASRAAGQGAVGYTF. The CDR3 nucleotides read TGTGCCAGCAGGGCAGCCGGACAGGGGGCGGTTGGCTACACCTTC.